This passage covers 17 T cell receptor beta chains from one sample sequenced in a study of cytomegalovirus exposure and HLA in healthy donors (dated by TCRdb to the late 2010s). Libraries came from the immunoSEQ multiplex PCR assay. For the multiplex PCR, a mixture combining 60 forward primers for TCR Vbeta segments and 13 reverse primers for TCR Jbeta segments was used. Not all clones reach the TCRdb copy of this immuneACCESS table, which keeps in-frame sequences only. Checked studies attribute under half of the gap to unresolved V genes and leave the rest unexplained. Across this sample there are 57,000 or so clones, with around 72% seen only once. The ten largest clones add up to roughly 51% of the sample. Sequences were obtained from PBMCs. All receptors derive from a man in his fifties or sixties in good health and CMV-seropositive.

Only a few counts were recorded for this clone. The chain couples TRBV5-1 to TRBJ2-2, with 7 bases fitting TRBD1. Per the germline V gene, CDR1 is SGHRS and CDR2 is YFSETQ. This CDR3 is built from 16 residues. After removal of 2 bases from V and 0 bases from J, the junction contained 4 bases not matched to a gene. The CDR3 loop is CASSFLTGPNTGELFF. The CDR3 region has the DNA TGCGCCAGCAGCTTTTTGACAGGGCCGAACACCGGGGAGCTGTTTTTT.

In the case of this clone: Additional DNA sequences in this sample encode the identical CDR3. The gene calls are TRBV9 and TRBJ2-7, with D unclear. The V and J ends lost 4 bases and 8 bases respectively, with 22 bases between them. CDR3 length equals 15 residues. Germline CDR1 reads SGDLS; CDR2 reads YYNGEE. The CDR3 sequence: CASSSQRPSSSQQYF. The DNA of the CDR3 is TGTGCCAGCAGCTCCCAGAGGCCCAGCTCCTCCCAGCAGTACTTC.

The chain couples TRBV7-3 to TRBJ2-1, with 13 bases lining up with TRBD2. CDR1 and CDR2 from the germline V gene are SGHTA and FQGTGA. The V gene end was trimmed by 5 bases and the J gene end by 4 bases; junction bases not matched to a gene: 2. The CDR3 totals 15 residues. In DNA, the CDR3 is TGTGCCAGCAGCAGACTAGCGGGAGGTTACAATGAGCAGTTCTTC. Protein: CASSRLAGGYNEQFF.

The sample holds a few counts of this clone. Being one base from a much bigger clone, this may be a read error. The rearrangement uses TRBV6-5 and TRBJ1-2; no definite D call. The germline V gene encodes CDR1 MNHEY and CDR2 SVGAGI. V lost 6 bases, J lost 2 bases, and 16 bases lay in between. This CDR3 comprises 15 residues. The CDR3 sequence is CASRETRDWNYGYTF. Written as DNA, the CDR3 is TGTGCCAGCAGAGAGACACGGGATTGGAACTATGGCTACACCTTC.

This clone came up a few times. This specimen includes other DNA sequences encoding the same CDR3. This sequence joins TRBV19 and TRBJ2-5; D might be TRBD2 (5 bases). The CDR3 sequence is 14 residues long. Germline CDR1 reads LNHDA; CDR2 reads SQIVND (reference sequence). V lost 1 base to trimming and J lost 7 bases, with 13 bases between them. CDR3 region: CASSIGEVSGTQYF. The CDR3 bases are TGTGCCAGTAGTATAGGTGAAGTCAGCGGGACCCAGTACTTC.

The table lists this clone with a few counts. This chain links TRBV29-1 with TRBJ1-1, with 11 positions matching TRBD1. Per germline, CDR1 SQVTM and CDR2 ANQGSEA. CDR3 length equals 12 residues. V was clipped by 3 bases and J by 10 bases; unmatched bases: 4. The CDR3 nucleotides read TGCAGCGTTGATGTGGACAGGGGGCGAGCTTTCTTT. Its protein product is CSVDVDRGRAFF.

CDR3 DNA sequence: TGTGCCAGCTCAAAGACAGCTCAAGAGACCCAGTACTTC. Translation: CASSKTAQETQYF. The genes are TRBV18 and TRBJ2-5, with D perhaps matching TRBD1 (5 bases). The CDR3 has 13 residues. V shed 5 bases and J shed 2 bases, with 9 bases lying between them. The germline V gene has CDR1 KGHSH and CDR2 LQKENI.

V usage is TRBV6-1 and J usage is TRBJ2-7; a possible D gene is TRBD1 (5 bases). The germline V gene has CDR1 MNHNS and CDR2 SASEGT. The CDR3 is 15 amino acids. Trimming cost V 5 bases and J 2 bases, with 16 bases left between them. The CDR3 sequence is CASSPIFQGAYEQYF. DNA for the CDR3: TGTGCCAGCAGTCCGATATTCCAAGGGGCCTACGAGCAGTACTTC.

For the CDR3, the DNA is TGTGCCAGCAGCTCCCTACCTAAGACTAGCGTGAGCACCGGGGAGCTGTTTTTT. It specifies CASSSLPKTSVSTGELFF. This sequence joins TRBV7-6 and TRBJ2-2, with 8 bases matching TRBD2. The length of the CDR3 is 18 residues. V was pared by 4 bases and J by 4 bases, with 14 bases of the junction left unmatched. Looked up from germline, CDR1 is SGHVS and CDR2 is FNYEAQ.

This clone is a singleton in its sample. This chain links TRBV5-4 with TRBJ2-6; 7 bases fit TRBD1. V dropped 1 base and J dropped 2; count of bases not matched to a gene: 3. Germline loops: CDR1 SGHNT, CDR2 YYREEE (reference sequence). The CDR3 covers 16 residues. CDR3 sequence: CASSLYTGAGANVLTF. DNA for the CDR3: TGTGCCAGCAGCTTGTATACAGGGGCTGGGGCCAACGTCCTGACTTTC.

The genes are TRBV5-1 and TRBJ1-5, with a possible D match to TRBD1 (6 bases). V was shortened by 0 bases and J by 6 bases, with 16 bases between the two germline ends. The V gene's germline CDR1 is SGHRS and CDR2 YFSETQ. The length of the CDR3 is 16 residues. As DNA, the CDR3 is TGCGCCAGCAGCTTGGATCCCGGGCAGGGGTTTCAGCCCCAGCATTTT. This gives the protein CASSLDPGQGFQPQHF.

The chain's CDR3 is CASSFRLSGAWEQYF. CDR3 nucleotides: TGTGCCAGCAGCTTCAGACTTTCAGGGGCCTGGGAGCAGTACTTC. The V and J genes are TRBV7-8 and TRBJ2-7, with D maybe TRBD1 (6 bases). The CDR3 is made up of 15 amino acids. Germline V gene data show CDR1 as SGHVS and CDR2 as FQNEAQ. The V end was cut by 3 bases, the J end by 7 bases, with 19 bases between.

The V call is TRBV18, the J call TRBJ2-3; D is uncertain. The germline gives CDR1 KGHSH, CDR2 LQKENI. V was shortened by 5 bases and J by 0 bases, with 6 bases between the two germline ends. This CDR3 region has 13 residues. CDR3 loop: CASSEYSTDTQYF. The CDR3 DNA is TGTGCCAGCTCAGAGTACAGCACAGATACGCAGTATTTT.

This sequence joins TRBV19 and TRBJ2-2; 9 positions agree with TRBD1. This CDR3 spans 17 amino acids. V trimming: 4 bases; J trimming: 5 bases; junction bases outside the gene matches: 11. The V gene's germline CDR1 is LNHDA and CDR2 SQIVND (reference sequence). CDR3 residues: CASSTADGTGWTGELFF. In DNA, the CDR3 is TGTGCCAGTAGTACGGCCGATGGGACAGGGTGGACCGGGGAGCTGTTTTTT.

The chain carries TRBV4-2 and TRBJ1-4; no clear D gene. Germline assignment: CDR1 LGHNA and CDR2 YNFKEQ. Trimming removed 1 base at V and 5 bases at J, with 8 bases between. This CDR3 region has 14 residues. The CDR3 DNA is TGTGCCAGCAGCCAAGCCGGGAGCAATGAAAAACTGTTTTTT. Translating gives CASSQAGSNEKLFF.

The V and J genes are TRBV7-9 and TRBJ2-5, with TRBD2 matching over 7 bases. Germline loops: CDR1 SEHNR, CDR2 FQNEAQ (reference sequence). V lost 1 base and J lost 2; bases outside the gene matches: 4. The CDR3 length is 15 residues. Here the CDR3 reads CASSLGGGSQETQYF. Here the CDR3 DNA reads TGTGCCAGCAGCTTAGGGGGCGGGAGTCAAGAGACCCAGTACTTC.

This clone was recorded once. V usage is TRBV29-1 and J usage is TRBJ2-5; no clear D gene. V lost 4 bases to trimming and J lost 1 base, with 7 bases between them. Germline loops: CDR1 SQVTM, CDR2 ANQGSEA. This CDR3 has 12 residues. CDR3 DNA sequence: TGCAGCGTTGCATACAGCCAAGAGACCCAGTACTTC. It specifies CSVAYSQETQYF.